These T cell receptor beta chains were read from a single sample in a study of metastatic and nonmetastatic thyroid tumors. With MiXCR, TCRdb reprocessed the PCR reads. The table lists under 55,000 clones, roughly 15% of them singletons, with around 3% in the top ten. Sequenced: blood. These TCRs come from a female donor with papillary thyroid cancer or a benign thyroid nodule (not recorded which). Some clones in this sample may be carry-over from other donors' samples. Both conserved end residues are part of each CDR3. Each record gives: CDR3 length, J gene, clone size, V gene, D gene, CDR3 DNA, CDR3 protein. The D gene is left open where the match is weak. Clone size is given for some rows only: seen once, a few or many times, or a class if the clone is expanded.

12,TRBJ2-7,many,TRBV2,-,TGTGCCAGCAGACAAGACTACTACGAGCAGTACTTC,CASRQDYYEQYF
16,TRBJ2-1,many,TRBV7-9,-,TGTGCCAGCAGCTTACAGGGTGGGTTGTCCTACAATGAGCAGTTCTTC,CASSLQGGLSYNEQFF
16,TRBJ2-7,-,TRBV20-1,TRBD2,TGCAGTGCCTCAAGGCTGTCAGCGGGGTTAACCTACGAGCAGTACTTC,CSASRLSAGLTYEQYF
12,TRBJ2-2,many,TRBV18,-,TGTGCCAGCTCACCGGGGGCCGGGGAGCTGTTTTTT,CASSPGAGELFF
16,TRBJ2-3,-,TRBV20-1,TRBD2,TGCAGTGCTAGAGGTTCGTCTAGCGGGACCACATATACGCAGTATTTT,CSARGSSSGTTYTQYF
19,TRBJ2-6,many,TRBV30,TRBD2,TGTGCCCTCAAAACCCGGACAGGGACTAGCGGGACTGGGGCCAACGTCCTGACTTTC,CALKTRTGTSGTGANVLTF
12,TRBJ2-7,many,TRBV7-2,-,TGTGCCAGCAGCTTAGTGCCGTTCGAGCAGTACTTC,CASSLVPFEQYF
12,TRBJ1-5,many,TRBV12-5,-,TGTGCTAGTGGTTTGGGAAATCAGCCCCAGCATTTT,CASGLGNQPQHF
16,TRBJ2-7,once,TRBV13,TRBD2,TGTGCCAGCAGCCCCGAGACTAGCGGGAACACCTACGAGCAGTACTTC,CASSPETSGNTYEQYF
14,TRBJ2-7,many,TRBV5-1,TRBD2,TGCGTCAGCGGGGCCCGGGATGGGTCCTACGAGCAGTACTTC,CVSGARDGSYEQYF
11,TRBJ2-7,many,TRBV3-1,-,TGTGCCAGCAGCCAAGGCTACGAGCAGTACTTC,CASSQGYEQYF
15,TRBJ2-6,few,TRBV2,-,TGTGCCAGACGAAAGAGAATATCTGGGGCCAACGTCCTGACTTTC,CARRKRISGANVLTF
12,TRBJ2-3,many,TRBV2,TRBD2,TGTGCCAGCAGACTAGCGGGAGATACGCAGTATTTT,CASRLAGDTQYF
18,TRBJ2-3,many,TRBV7-9,TRBD2,TGTGCCAGCAGCTCCCCGGGACTAGCGGGAGGGCCCGGAGATACGCAGTATTTT,CASSSPGLAGGPGDTQYF
15,TRBJ1-1,-,TRBV5-1,TRBD1,TGCGCCAGCAGCTTGCAGGGGGTGATGAACACTGAAGCTTTCTTT,CASSLQGVMNTEAFF
13,TRBJ1-1,few,TRBV6-1,-,TGTGCCAGTAGTGAACGCCAGGGCACTGAAGCTTTCTTT,CASSERQGTEAFF
13,TRBJ1-2,many,TRBV3-1,-,TGTGCCAGCAGCCTGGGTTTTAACTATGGCTACACCTTC,CASSLGFNYGYTF
15,TRBJ2-2,many,TRBV2,-,TGTGCCAGCAGTACGGGGGACTCGAGGACCGGGGAGCTGTTTTTT,CASSTGDSRTGELFF
13,TRBJ2-1,-,TRBV11-2,-,TGTGCCAGCAGCTTAGGTCGACAAGATGAGCAGTTCTTC,CASSLGRQDEQFF
14,TRBJ2-5,-,TRBV4-1,-,TGCGCCAGCAGCCAACCAGCGGAACAAGAGACCCAGTACTTC,CASSQPAEQETQYF
14,TRBJ1-2,many,TRBV2,-,TGTGCCAGACAGACAGTTGTGGGTAACTATGGCTACACCTTC,CARQTVVGNYGYTF
15,TRBJ2-1,many,TRBV7-3,-,TGTGCCAGCAGCTTAGCCGCGGCGACCTACAATGAGCAGTTCTTC,CASSLAAATYNEQFF
15,TRBJ2-1,-,TRBV20-1,-,TGCAGTGCTAGAGATCTTCGTGGGGACAACAATGAGCAGTTCTTC,CSARDLRGDNNEQFF
11,TRBJ1-2,few,TRBV12-3/TRBV12-4,-,TGTGCCAGCAGCCTCGGGGATGGCTACACCTTC,CASSLGDGYTF
12,TRBJ2-2,few,TRBV29-1,-,TGCAGCGTTCTATACTACACCGGGGAGCCGTTTTTT,CSVLYYTGEPFF
15,TRBJ1-6,medium-sized,TRBV6-1,TRBD1,TGTGCCAGCAGTGTATGGACAGGGGAGTATTCACCCCTCCACTTT,CASSVWTGEYSPLHF
13,TRBJ2-2,many,TRBV19,-,TGTGCCAGTAGTATCGGGTACACCGGGGAGCTGTTTTTT,CASSIGYTGELFF
14,TRBJ2-7,few,TRBV28,-,TGTGCCAGCGCGCAAACTACGCCTCCTCGGGATCATTACTTC,CASAQTTPPRDHYF
15,TRBJ2-1,many,TRBV11-2,TRBD2,TGTGCCAGCAGCGAGAGCGGGAGCTCCTACAATGAGCAGTTCTTC,CASSESGSSYNEQFF
11,TRBJ2-7,medium-sized,TRBV6-1,-,TGTGCCAGCCCCGGGACTTACGAGCAGTACTTC,CASPGTYEQYF
15,TRBJ2-2,many,TRBV2,TRBD2,TGTGCCAGCTCGACTAGCGGGAGGCATAGCGGGGAGCTGTTTTTT,CASSTSGRHSGELFF
15,TRBJ2-7,many,TRBV6-1,-,TGTGCCAGCAGTATCCGTTACGGGAGCCCCTACGAGCAGTACTTC,CASSIRYGSPYEQYF
15,TRBJ2-7,-,TRBV4-3,-,TGCGCCAGCAGCCAAGAGCTCGGCCAGGCCTACGAGCAGTACTTC,CASSQELGQAYEQYF
11,TRBJ2-7,-,TRBV5-1,-,TGCGCCAGCAGTGCGACCTACGAGCAGTACTTC,CASSATYEQYF
15,TRBJ1-4,many,TRBV9,-,TGTGCCAGCAGCGCTGGAGAGTACGATAATGAAAAACTGTTTTTT,CASSAGEYDNEKLFF
17,TRBJ1-1,-,TRBV15,-,TGTGCCACCAGCAGAGAAGTCATTAGGGCTATGAACACTGAAGCTTTCTTT,CATSREVIRAMNTEAFF
16,TRBJ2-7,many,TRBV11-2,-,TGTGCCAGCAGCTTAGATCGAACGGGCCTATCCTACGAGCAGTACTTC,CASSLDRTGLSYEQYF
14,TRBJ2-4,many,TRBV4-1,TRBD2,TGCGCCAGCAGCCCGGGACTACTCGGGAACATTCAGTACTTC,CASSPGLLGNIQYF
13,TRBJ1-6,many,TRBV18,TRBD1,TGTGCCAGCTCCACAGGGGTTAATTCACCCCTCCACTTT,CASSTGVNSPLHF
15,TRBJ1-6,many,TRBV20-1,TRBD1,TGCAGTGCTACTTCTGGGGGACAGGGTAATTCACCCCTCCACTTT,CSATSGGQGNSPLHF
12,TRBJ1-1,many,TRBV19,-,TGTGCCAGTACAGGGGTGTATACTGAAGCTTTCTTT,CASTGVYTEAFF
15,TRBJ2-5,many,TRBV29-1,-,TGCAGCGGGTGGGTAGGGCGCCCCCAGGGAGAGACCCAGTACTTC,CSGWVGRPQGETQYF
14,TRBJ2-1,many,TRBV11-1,-,TGTGCCAGCACCTCTGGAAGCAGGTACAATGAGCAGTTCTTC,CASTSGSRYNEQFF
13,TRBJ2-2,-,TRBV28,-,TGTGCCAGCCGCCGGGACCAGGGTTGGGAGCTGTTTTTT,CASRRDQGWELFF
14,TRBJ2-7,medium-sized,TRBV27,TRBD2,TGTGCCAGCTCCGGGGGGGAGGCAGCGTACGAGCAGTACTTC,CASSGGEAAYEQYF
17,TRBJ2-6,few,TRBV6-2/TRBV6-3,-,TGTGCCAGCATCCAACCTTCAGTGATCTCTGGGGCCAACGTCCTTACTTTC,CASIQPSVISGANVLTF
16,TRBJ2-3,few,TRBV28,-,TGTGCCAGTGGTGCGGGACCCGCCATTTTGGAGGATACGCAGTATTTT,CASGAGPAILEDTQYF
15,TRBJ2-3,many,TRBV5-5,TRBD1,TGTGCCAGCAGCTTGGTGGACAGGTCAACAGATACGCAGTATTTT,CASSLVDRSTDTQYF